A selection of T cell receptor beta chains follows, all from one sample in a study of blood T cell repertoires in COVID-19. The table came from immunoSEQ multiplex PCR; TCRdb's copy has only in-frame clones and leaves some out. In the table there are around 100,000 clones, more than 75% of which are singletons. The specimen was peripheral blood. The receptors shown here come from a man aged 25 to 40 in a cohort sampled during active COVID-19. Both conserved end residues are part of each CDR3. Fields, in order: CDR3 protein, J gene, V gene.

CDR3: CASSSQANTEAFF
J: TRBJ1-1
V: TRBV12-3/TRBV12-4

CDR3: CASSSGQGAGPQHF
J: TRBJ1-5
V: TRBV7-2

CDR3: CASSLGVTDTQYF
J: TRBJ2-3
V: TRBV12-3/TRBV12-4

CDR3: CASRSFGTPNEKLFF
J: TRBJ1-4
V: TRBV2

CDR3: CASSPVEGNQPQHF
J: TRBJ1-5
V: TRBV7-9

CDR3: CASSGPGTGNQPQHF
J: TRBJ1-5
V: TRBV6-4

CDR3: CAWSTPSASYNEQFF
J: TRBJ2-1
V: TRBV30

CDR3: CAWSLGRGNSPLHF
J: TRBJ1-6
V: TRBV30

CDR3: CASSPRDRDGYTF
J: TRBJ1-2
V: TRBV18

CDR3: CASSQDRANYGYTF
J: TRBJ1-2
V: TRBV5-1

CDR3: CASSSRDSGFHYF
J: TRBJ1-2
V: TRBV7-9

CDR3: CASSHTGKQGPGANVLTF
J: TRBJ2-6
V: TRBV18

CDR3: CASSLRQDTGELFF
J: TRBJ2-2
V: TRBV7-9

CDR3: CASSMGLQLSTDTQYF
J: TRBJ2-3
V: TRBV5-8

CDR3: CASSPPTGTASYEQYF
J: TRBJ2-7
V: TRBV18

CDR3: CASRGTGGDEQYF
J: TRBJ2-7
V: TRBV5-4

CDR3: CASSIEQGAFYEQYF
J: TRBJ2-7
V: TRBV19

CDR3: CASSSGTGTDLVQPQHF
J: TRBJ1-5
V: TRBV7-7

CDR3: CSASGLAGLRGAQYF
J: TRBJ2-5
V: TRBV20-1

CDR3: CASRLGGSTDTQYF
J: TRBJ2-3
V: TRBV6-6

CDR3: CAITRDSLYEQYF
J: TRBJ2-7
V: TRBV10-3

CDR3: CASSTGEYGNTIYF
J: TRBJ1-3
V: TRBV19

CDR3: CASSNSGTGTQYF
J: TRBJ2-5
V: TRBV6-2/TRBV6-3

CDR3: CASSQDLGGGGEQFF
J: TRBJ2-1
V: TRBV4-3

CDR3: CASSQDSLLAGWEQYF
J: TRBJ2-7
V: TRBV3-1/TRBV3-2

CDR3: CASSLSGDSYNSPLHF
J: TRBJ1-6
V: TRBV5-4

CDR3: CASRDLQGSYGYTF
J: TRBJ1-2
V: TRBV2

CDR3: CASSQERGRLGSSYEQYF
J: TRBJ2-7
V: TRBV3-1/TRBV3-2

CDR3: CASSVDLAGGQETQYF
J: TRBJ2-5
V: TRBV9

CDR3: CASSEGGGPLRLTIYF
J: TRBJ1-3
V: TRBV2

CDR3: CASSWDRESTGELFF
J: TRBJ2-2
V: TRBV5-4

CDR3: CASSVDDGQGGQPQHF
J: TRBJ1-5
V: TRBV9

CDR3: CASSIGDRGLSEQYF
J: TRBJ2-7
V: TRBV19

CDR3: CSVGAGGTDTQYF
J: TRBJ2-3
V: TRBV29-1

CDR3: CASSESGVGKLFF
J: TRBJ1-4
V: TRBV6-4